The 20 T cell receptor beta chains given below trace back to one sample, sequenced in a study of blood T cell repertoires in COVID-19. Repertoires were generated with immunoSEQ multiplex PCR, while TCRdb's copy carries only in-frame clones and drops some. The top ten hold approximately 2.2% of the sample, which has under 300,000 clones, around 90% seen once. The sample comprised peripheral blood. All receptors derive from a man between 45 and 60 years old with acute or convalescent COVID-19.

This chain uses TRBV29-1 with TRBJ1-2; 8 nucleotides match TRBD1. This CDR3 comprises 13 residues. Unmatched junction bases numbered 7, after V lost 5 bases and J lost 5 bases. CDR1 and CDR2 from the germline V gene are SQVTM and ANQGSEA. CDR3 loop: CSVSAQGAYGYTF. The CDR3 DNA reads TGCAGCGTTTCGGCCCAGGGGGCTTATGGCTACACCTTC.

CDR3: CASSSYGRGGRNTQYF. The DNA of the CDR3 is TGTGCCAGCAGCTCTTACGGGCGGGGGGGCCGGAATACGCAGTATTTT. V usage is TRBV7-6 and J usage is TRBJ2-3, with TRBD2 identical over 9 bases. CDR3 length equals 16 residues. Germline CDR1 SGHVS, CDR2 FNYEAQ. J gave up 7 bases and V 4 bases, and 12 bases lay outside the gene matches.

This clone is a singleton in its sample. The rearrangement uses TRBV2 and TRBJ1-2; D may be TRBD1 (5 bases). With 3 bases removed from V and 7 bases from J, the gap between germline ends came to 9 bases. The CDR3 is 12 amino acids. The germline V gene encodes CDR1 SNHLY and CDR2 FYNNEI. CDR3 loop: CASSEGRVGYTF. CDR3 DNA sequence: TGTGCCAGCAGTGAGGGCAGGGTTGGCTACACCTTC.

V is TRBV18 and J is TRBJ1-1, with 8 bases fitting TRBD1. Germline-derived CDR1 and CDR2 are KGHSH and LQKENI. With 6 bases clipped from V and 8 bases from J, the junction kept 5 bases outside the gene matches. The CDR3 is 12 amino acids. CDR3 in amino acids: CASSLRGLEAFF. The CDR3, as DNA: TGTGCCAGCTCGCTCAGGGGGCTAGAAGCTTTCTTT.

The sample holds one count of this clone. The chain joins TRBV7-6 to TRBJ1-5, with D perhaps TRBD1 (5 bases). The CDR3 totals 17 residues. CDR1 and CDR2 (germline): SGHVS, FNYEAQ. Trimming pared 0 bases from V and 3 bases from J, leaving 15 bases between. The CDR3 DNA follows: TGTGCCAGCAGCTTAGCCCGGGACTGGAATACCAATCAGCCCCAGCATTTT. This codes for CASSLARDWNTNQPQHF.

The CDR3 protein is CASSRQGNQPQHF. The DNA of the CDR3 is TGTGCCAGTAGTCGACAGGGAAATCAGCCCCAGCATTTT. V gene TRBV19 combines with J gene TRBJ1-5; 7 bases map to TRBD1. This CDR3 has 13 amino acids. Germline V gene sequence: CDR1 LNHDA, CDR2 SQIVND (reference sequence). V gave up 5 bases and J gave up 4 bases; unmatched junction bases: 2.

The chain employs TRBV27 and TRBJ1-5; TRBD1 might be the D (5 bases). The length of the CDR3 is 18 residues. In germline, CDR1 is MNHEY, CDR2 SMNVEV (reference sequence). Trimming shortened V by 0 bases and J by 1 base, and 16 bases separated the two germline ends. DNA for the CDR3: TGTGCCAGCAGTTTATCTTCCAACGCGGGGGGGAGCAATCAGCCCCAGCATTTT. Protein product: CASSLSSNAGGSNQPQHF.

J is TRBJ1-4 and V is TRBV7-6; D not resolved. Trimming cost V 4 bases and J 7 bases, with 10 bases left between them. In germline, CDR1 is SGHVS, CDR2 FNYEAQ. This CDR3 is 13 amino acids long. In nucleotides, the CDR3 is TGTGCCAGCAGCTCACTCGCCCGTGAAAAACTGTTTTTT. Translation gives CASSSLAREKLFF.

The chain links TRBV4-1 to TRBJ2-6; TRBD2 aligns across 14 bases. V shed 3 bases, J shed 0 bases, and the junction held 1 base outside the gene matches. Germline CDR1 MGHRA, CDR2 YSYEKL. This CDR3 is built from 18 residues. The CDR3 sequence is CASSQTSGGASGANVLTF. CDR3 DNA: TGCGCCAGCAGCCAGACTAGCGGGGGGGCCTCTGGGGCCAACGTCCTGACTTTC.

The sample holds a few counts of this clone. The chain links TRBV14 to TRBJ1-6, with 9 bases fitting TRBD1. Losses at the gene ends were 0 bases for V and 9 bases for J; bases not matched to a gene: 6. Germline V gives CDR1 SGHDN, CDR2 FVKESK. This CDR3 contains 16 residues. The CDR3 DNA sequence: TGTGCCAGCAGCCAAGATCGACAGGGGGTGGCTTCACCCCTCCACTTT. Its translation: CASSQDRQGVASPLHF.

The CDR3 is CASSLAADSSYEQYF. The CDR3 DNA reads TGCGCCAGCAGCTTGGCCGCCGACAGCTCCTACGAGCAGTACTTC. This chain uses TRBV5-1 with TRBJ2-7, with D possibly matching TRBD1 (5 bases). Germline V CDR1 and CDR2: SGHRS, YFSETQ. The CDR3 sequence is 15 residues long. Trimming took off 0 bases at V and 0 bases at J, with 10 bases between the two ends.

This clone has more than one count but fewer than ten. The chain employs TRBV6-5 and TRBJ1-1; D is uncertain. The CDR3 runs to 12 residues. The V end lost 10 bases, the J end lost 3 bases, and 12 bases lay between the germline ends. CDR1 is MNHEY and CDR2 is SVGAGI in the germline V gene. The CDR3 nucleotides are TGTGCCACCCAGACGGACTACACTGAAGCTTTCTTT. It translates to CATQTDYTEAFF.

The CDR3 region is CASSPTGGEETQYF. In DNA, the CDR3 is TGTGCCAGCTCACCAACCGGGGGAGAAGAGACCCAGTACTTC. The J gene is TRBJ2-5, the V gene TRBV18, with D possibly being TRBD2 (6 bases). The germline CDR1 and CDR2 sequences are KGHSH and LQKENI. CDR3 length equals 14 residues. V lost 2 bases and J 3 bases, leaving 10 bases between the germline ends.

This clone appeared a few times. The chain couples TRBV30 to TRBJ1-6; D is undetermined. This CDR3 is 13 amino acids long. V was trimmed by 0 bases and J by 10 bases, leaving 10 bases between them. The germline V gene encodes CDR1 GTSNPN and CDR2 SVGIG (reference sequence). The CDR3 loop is CAWSVDFRSPLHF. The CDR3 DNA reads TGTGCCTGGAGTGTTGACTTCCGATCACCCCTCCACTTT.

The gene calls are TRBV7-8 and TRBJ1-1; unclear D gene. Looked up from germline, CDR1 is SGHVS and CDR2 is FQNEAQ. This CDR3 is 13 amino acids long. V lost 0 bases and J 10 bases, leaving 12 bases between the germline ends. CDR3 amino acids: CASSLALYGGAFF. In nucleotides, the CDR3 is TGTGCCAGCAGCTTAGCCCTATATGGCGGAGCTTTCTTT.

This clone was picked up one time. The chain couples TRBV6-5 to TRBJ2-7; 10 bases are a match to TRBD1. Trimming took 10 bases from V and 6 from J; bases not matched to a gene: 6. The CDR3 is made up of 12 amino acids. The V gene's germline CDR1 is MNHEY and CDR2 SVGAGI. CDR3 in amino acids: CATGTGDGEQYF. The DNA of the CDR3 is TGTGCCACCGGGACAGGGGACGGCGAGCAGTACTTC.

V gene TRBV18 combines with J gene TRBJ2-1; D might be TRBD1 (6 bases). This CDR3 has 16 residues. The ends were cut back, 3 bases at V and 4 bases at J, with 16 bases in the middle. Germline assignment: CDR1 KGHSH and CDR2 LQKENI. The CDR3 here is CASSPLGGTTYNEQFF. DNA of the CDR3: TGTGCCAGCTCACCTTTAGGGGGAACCACGTACAATGAGCAGTTCTTC.

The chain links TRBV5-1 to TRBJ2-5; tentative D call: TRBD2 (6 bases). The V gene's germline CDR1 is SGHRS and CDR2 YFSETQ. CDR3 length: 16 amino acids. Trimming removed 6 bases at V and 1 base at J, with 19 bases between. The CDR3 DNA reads TGCGCCAGCAAAACTCTAGCCGGGACTCCCCAAGAGACCCAGTACTTC. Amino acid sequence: CASKTLAGTPQETQYF.

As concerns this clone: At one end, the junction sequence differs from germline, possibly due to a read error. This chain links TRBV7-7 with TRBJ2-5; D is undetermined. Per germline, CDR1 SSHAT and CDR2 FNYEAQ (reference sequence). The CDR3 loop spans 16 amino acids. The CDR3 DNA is TGTGCTAGCAGCTTAGGTGGTAGCCTGAATTTAGAGACCCAGTACTTC. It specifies CASSLGGSLNLETQYF. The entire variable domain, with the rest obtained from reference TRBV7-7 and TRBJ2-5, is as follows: GAGVSQSPRYKVTKRGQDVTLRCDPISSHATLYWYQQALGQGPEFLTYFNYEAQPDKSGLPSDRFSAERPEGSISTLTIQRTEQRDSAMYRCASSLGGSLNLETQYFGPGTRLLVL.

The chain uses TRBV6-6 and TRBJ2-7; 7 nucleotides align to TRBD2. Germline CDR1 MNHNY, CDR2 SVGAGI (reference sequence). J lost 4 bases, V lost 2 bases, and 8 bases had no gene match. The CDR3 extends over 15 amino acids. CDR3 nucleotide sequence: TGTGCCAGCAGTTACCCCCGCGGGGGTGTTTACGAGCAGTACTTC. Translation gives CASSYPRGGVYEQYF.